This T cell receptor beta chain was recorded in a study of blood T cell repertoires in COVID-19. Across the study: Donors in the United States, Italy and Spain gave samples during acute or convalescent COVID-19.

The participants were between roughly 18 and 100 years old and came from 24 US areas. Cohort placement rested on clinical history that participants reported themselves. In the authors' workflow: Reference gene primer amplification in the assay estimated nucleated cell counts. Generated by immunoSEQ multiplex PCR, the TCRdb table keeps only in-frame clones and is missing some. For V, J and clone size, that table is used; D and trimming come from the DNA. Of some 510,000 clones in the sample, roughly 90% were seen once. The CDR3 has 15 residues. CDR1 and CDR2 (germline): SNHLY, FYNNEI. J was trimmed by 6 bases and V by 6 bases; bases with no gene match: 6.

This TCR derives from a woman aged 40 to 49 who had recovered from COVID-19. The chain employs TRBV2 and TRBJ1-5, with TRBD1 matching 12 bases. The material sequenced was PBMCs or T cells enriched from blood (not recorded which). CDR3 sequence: CASSTGTGGSQPQHF. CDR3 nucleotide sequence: TGTGCCAGCAGCACCGGGACAGGGGGCAGTCAGCCCCAGCATTTT.